The sample holds a few counts of the clone carrying this T cell receptor (beta chain). Its antigen is still unknown. This CDR3 is 12 amino acids long. Germline V gene lookup returns CDR1 MNHEY and CDR2 SVGEGT. Unmatched junction bases numbered 6, after V lost 6 bases and J lost 8 bases. TCRdb itself ran the 5' RACE reads through MiXCR, one entry per CDR3 protein. The repertoire holds approximately 580,000 distinct CDR3 sequences, with roughly 22% as singletons. This sample is drawn from a study of T-cell memory formation after mild COVID-19. Points from the study as a whole: For contracting clones, CD4+ ones sat mainly in CM and EM, CD8+ in EMRA.

The receptor's source is an adult woman who had mild COVID-19 (a few samples of this study predate the infection). Cell type and time point are not known. Sequencing used PBMCs or a T cell subset sorted from them (not recorded which). The chain carries TRBV6-2 or TRBV6-3 and TRBJ1-2, with TRBD1 matching 7 bases. In DNA form, the CDR3 reads TGTGCCAGCAGCCAACAGGGGTACGGCTACACCTTC. Translation gives CASSQQGYGYTF.